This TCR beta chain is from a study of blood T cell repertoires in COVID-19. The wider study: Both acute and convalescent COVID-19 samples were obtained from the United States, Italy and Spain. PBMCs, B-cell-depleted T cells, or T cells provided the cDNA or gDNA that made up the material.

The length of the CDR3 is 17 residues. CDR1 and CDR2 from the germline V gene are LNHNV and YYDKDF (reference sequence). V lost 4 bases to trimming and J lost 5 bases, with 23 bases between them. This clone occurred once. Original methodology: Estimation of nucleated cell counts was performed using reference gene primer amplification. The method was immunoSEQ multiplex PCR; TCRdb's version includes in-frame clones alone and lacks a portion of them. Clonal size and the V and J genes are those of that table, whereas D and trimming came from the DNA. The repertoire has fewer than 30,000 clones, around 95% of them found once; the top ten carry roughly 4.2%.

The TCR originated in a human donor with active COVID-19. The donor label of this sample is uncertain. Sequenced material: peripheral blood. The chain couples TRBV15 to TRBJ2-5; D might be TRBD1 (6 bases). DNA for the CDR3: TGTGCCACCAGCACCGGACGGATCAGGGGAGCAGGGGAGACCCAGTACTTC. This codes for CATSTGRIRGAGETQYF.